One and the same sample provided the 22 T cell receptor beta chains below, sequenced in a study of cytomegalovirus exposure and HLA in healthy donors. Both 60 Vbeta primers and 13 Jbeta primers went into the PCR. Repertoires were generated with immunoSEQ multiplex PCR, while TCRdb's copy carries only in-frame clones and drops some. Here the sample spans under 200,000 clones, 70% to 80% being singletons. The sample consisted of PBMCs. These receptors originate from a woman in her fifties or sixties in good health and CMV-seronegative.

The CDR3 is CASSYARDQPQHF. DNA for the CDR3: TGTGCCAGCAGTTACGCCAGGGATCAGCCCCAGCATTTT. This sequence joins TRBV6-5 and TRBJ1-5; D is perhaps TRBD1 (5 bases). This CDR3 comprises 13 residues. Trimming cost V 2 bases and J 5 bases, with 7 bases left between them. Looked up from germline, CDR1 is MNHEY and CDR2 is SVGAGI.

This clone was seen a handful of times. This chain uses TRBV15 with TRBJ2-7; perhaps TRBD2 as D (7 bases). CDR3 size: 16 residues. The germline V and J ends were trimmed by 1 base and 2 bases, with 15 bases remaining between them. CDR1 is LNHNV and CDR2 is YYDKDF in the germline V gene (reference sequence). DNA of the CDR3: TGTGCCACCAGCAGAGGAGGGGGGGGGCCAACCTACGAGCAGTACTTC. Its translation is CATSRGGGGPTYEQYF.

The rearrangement links TRBV13 to TRBJ2-3; TRBD1 agrees at 8 bases. The germline CDR1 and CDR2 sequences are PRHDT and FYEKMQ (reference sequence). This CDR3 contains 15 residues. J was trimmed by 5 bases and V by 4 bases; bases with no gene match: 8. This CDR3 is CASSSLDRGRDTQYF. DNA for the CDR3: TGTGCCAGCAGCTCCCTAGACAGGGGAAGAGATACGCAGTATTTT.

The V call is TRBV18, the J call TRBJ2-1, with D possibly being TRBD2 (6 bases). V lost 6 bases to trimming and J lost 4 bases, with 16 bases between them. This CDR3 is 15 amino acids long. Germline assignment: CDR1 KGHSH and CDR2 LQKENI. In nucleotides, the CDR3 is TGTGCCAGCTCGGGAGGAGGGCGAAATTACAATGAGCAGTTCTTC. It specifies CASSGGGRNYNEQFF.

The rearrangement uses TRBV5-6 and TRBJ1-1, with 8 nucleotides matching TRBD1. The CDR3 extends over 14 amino acids. The V segment lost 3 bases and the J segment 4 bases; nucleotides outside the gene matches: 5. Germline lookup yields CDR1 SGHDT and CDR2 YYEEEE. The CDR3 nucleotides read TGTGCCAGCAGCTCCAGGGGGCTGGGCACTGAAGCTTTCTTT. Translated, it gives CASSSRGLGTEAFF.

The chain is built from TRBV10-3 and TRBJ2-4, with D possibly being TRBD2 (5 bases). Per germline, CDR1 ENHRY and CDR2 SYGVKD. The CDR3 spans 15 residues. V was shortened by 6 bases and J by 0 bases, with 12 bases between the two germline ends. As DNA, the CDR3 is TGTGCCATCAGCGAAGGAGGTGTAGCCAAAAACATTCAGTACTTC. Translating it yields CAISEGGVAKNIQYF.

V is TRBV14 and J is TRBJ1-1; D is ambiguous. This CDR3 has 13 residues. V was clipped by 0 bases and J by 0 bases, with 2 bases between them. Germline CDR1 and CDR2: SGHDN and FVKESK. CDR3 coding DNA: TGTGCCAGCAGCCAAGATATGAACACTGAAGCTTTCTTT. It specifies CASSQDMNTEAFF.

This chain connects TRBV19 to TRBJ2-7, with D maybe TRBD1 (6 bases). The V end lost 5 bases, the J end lost 3 bases, and 17 bases lay between the germline ends. Germline-derived CDR1 and CDR2 are LNHDA and SQIVND (reference sequence). The CDR3 extends over 15 amino acids. The CDR3 DNA reads as TGTGCCAGTAGTGAACCGGGACAAATGGTCTACGAGCAGTACTTC. Translating gives CASSEPGQMVYEQYF.

The rearrangement links TRBV28 to TRBJ1-2; a weak D match, TRBD1 (5 bases). This CDR3 is built from 13 residues. Germline CDR1 MDHEN, CDR2 SYDVKM. V was clipped by 7 bases and J by 3 bases, with 12 bases between them. This CDR3 reads CASMVGAHYGYTF. DNA for the CDR3: TGTGCCAGCATGGTAGGGGCTCACTATGGCTACACCTTC.

The chain carries TRBV4-1 and TRBJ1-2; a weak D match, TRBD1 (5 bases). The CDR3 has 15 residues. Germline CDR1 is MGHRA and CDR2 is YSYEKL. Between the trimmed V and J ends, which lost 0 bases and 0 bases, there was a span of 8 bases. CDR3 nucleotides: TGCGCCAGCAGCCAAGAGAGACAGACTAACTATGGCTACACCTTC. Residues: CASSQERQTNYGYTF.

This clone has just one count. V usage is TRBV4-3 and J usage is TRBJ1-4, with D tentatively TRBD1 (5 bases). Germline CDR1 and CDR2: LGHNA and YSLEER. Between the trimmed V and J ends, which lost 0 bases and 3 bases, there was a span of 14 bases. The CDR3 is made up of 17 amino acids. The chain's CDR3 is CASSQELGAGANEKLFF. The CDR3 bases are TGCGCCAGCAGCCAAGAGTTAGGGGCCGGTGCTAATGAAAAACTGTTTTTT.

The genes are TRBV9 and TRBJ2-1, with 9 bases aligning to TRBD2. This CDR3 region has 16 residues. With 0 bases clipped from V and 9 bases from J, the junction kept 10 bases outside the gene matches. Germline V gene data show CDR1 as SGDLS and CDR2 as YYNGEE. The CDR3: CASSVAPSGVLVEQFF. CDR3 DNA: TGTGCCAGCAGCGTAGCTCCTAGCGGGGTTTTGGTTGAGCAGTTCTTC.

This chain connects TRBV27 to TRBJ2-1; 7 nucleotides match TRBD1. The CDR3 runs 14 residues. The V gene's germline CDR1 is MNHEY and CDR2 SMNVEV (reference sequence). The V gene end was trimmed by 5 bases and the J gene end by 8 bases; junction bases not matched to a gene: 9. CDR3: CASSPHLGGDEQFF. The DNA for the CDR3 is TGTGCCAGCAGTCCCCATCTAGGGGGCGATGAGCAGTTCTTC.

J is TRBJ1-2 and V is TRBV7-2; D gene ambiguous. Germline CDR1 is SGHTA and CDR2 is FQGNSA. V was shortened by 8 bases and J by 7 bases, with 11 bases between the two germline ends. The length of the CDR3 is 11 residues. The CDR3 nucleotides are TGTGCCAGCTACCTGGCTGCTGGCTACACCTTC. It encodes CASYLAAGYTF.

This clone occurred once. This chain connects TRBV7-6 to TRBJ1-4, with a tentative D call TRBD1 (5 bases). This CDR3 has 14 amino acids. The V end was cut by 1 base, the J end by 10 bases, with 13 bases between. Germline CDR1 is SGHVS and CDR2 is FNYEAQ. DNA of the CDR3: TGTGCCAGCAGCTTAGTACAGGCCGGTGGAAAACTGTTTTTT. Translation gives CASSLVQAGGKLFF.

The chain carries TRBV9 and TRBJ2-5, with 7 bases fitting TRBD1. The DNA end is a closer match to TRBJ2-7, so the J assignment may be wrong. Germline V gives CDR1 SGDLS, CDR2 YYNGEE. The CDR3 covers 14 residues. The CDR3 loop reads CASSLGTVAYEQYF. The CDR3 DNA follows: TGTGCCAGCAGCCTCGGGACAGTAGCTTACGAGCAGTACTTC.

V gene TRBV27 combines with J gene TRBJ2-1; a possible D gene is TRBD2 (6 bases). The length of the CDR3 is 15 residues. Trimming stripped 2 bases from V and 2 bases from J, with 10 bases between. Germline loops: CDR1 MNHEY, CDR2 SMNVEV (reference sequence). The CDR3 protein is CASSLAGLPYNEQFF. In DNA, the CDR3 is TGTGCCAGCAGTTTAGCGGGACTCCCCTACAATGAGCAGTTCTTC.

This chain uses TRBV7-2 with TRBJ2-1, with D hard to call. The CDR3 totals 15 residues. Per germline, CDR1 SGHTA and CDR2 FQGNSA. Trimming pared 1 base from V and 6 bases from J, leaving 13 bases between. The CDR3 region is CASSLESKSPNEQFF. For the CDR3, the DNA is TGTGCCAGCAGCTTAGAATCTAAATCCCCCAATGAGCAGTTCTTC.

The sample holds a few counts of this clone. The V gene is TRBV25-1, the J gene TRBJ2-5; the match to TRBD1 covers 7 bases. The CDR3 is 15 amino acids. Germline trimming cut 4 bases from V and 4 bases from J; bases unmatched to any gene: 9. In germline, CDR1 is MGHDK, CDR2 SYGVNS. The CDR3 bases are TGTGCCAGCAGTGCCGAGGGGGCGCGTTTAGAGACCCAGTACTTC. It is translated as CASSAEGARLETQYF.

The chain recombines TRBV9 with TRBJ2-2, with D uncertain. Trimming pared 2 bases from V and 2 bases from J, leaving 13 bases between. The CDR3 sequence is 16 residues long. Germline CDR1 is SGDLS and CDR2 is YYNGEE. The CDR3 loop reads CASSVDTPLNTGELFF. In nucleotides, the CDR3 is TGTGCCAGCAGCGTCGACACCCCCCTTAACACCGGGGAGCTGTTTTTT.

The rearrangement joins TRBV5-6 to TRBJ1-3; D not resolved. The CDR3 covers 15 residues. CDR1 is SGHDT, CDR2 YYEEEE, per germline. V was shortened by 7 bases and J by 8 bases, with 22 bases between the two germline ends. CDR3 DNA sequence: TGTGCCAGCTCAATCTTCCTCGGCCCGCGGGACACCATATATTTT. Protein product: CASSIFLGPRDTIYF.

This chain connects TRBV7-8 to TRBJ2-1; 13 bases are shared with TRBD2. The V and J ends lost 2 bases and 0 bases, in that order; junction bases with no gene match: 7. There are 19 residues in the CDR3. Germline assignment: CDR1 SGHVS and CDR2 FQNEAQ. The CDR3, as DNA: TGTGCCAGCAGCTTACGACTAGCGGGGGGCCGCAGCTCCTACAATGAGCAGTTCTTC. Amino acid sequence: CASSLRLAGGRSSYNEQFF.